A selection of T cell receptor beta chains follows, all from one sample in a study of cytomegalovirus exposure and HLA in healthy donors. Some clones are missing from TCRdb's copy, which holds only in-frame ones; the method was immunoSEQ multiplex PCR. The sample lists some 160,000 clones; around four fifths were seen once. The source material was PBMCs. The source is a man aged 18 to 30 in good health and CMV-seronegative. The CDR3 runs from the conserved cysteine through the conserved F or W. Each record gives: J gene, D gene, clone size, V gene, CDR3 protein, CDR3 DNA. D genes are given only for firm matches. Not every row has a clone size; where given, it reads once, few, many or a size class.

>TRBJ2-7|NA|once|TRBV4-1
CASSQDPGSLAQYF
TGCGCCAGCAGCCAAGATCCTGGGAGTTTGGCGCAGTACTTC
>TRBJ2-1|TRBD2|NA|TRBV7-3
CASSSVAGGNNEQFF
TGTGCCAGCAGCTCTGTAGCGGGGGGAAACAATGAGCAGTTCTTC
>TRBJ2-2|NA|NA|TRBV19
CASSIPGGGTGELFF
TGTGCCAGTAGTATCCCAGGAGGAGGTACCGGGGAGCTGTTTTTT
>TRBJ2-7|NA|NA|TRBV2
CASGLHYEQYF
TGTGCCAGCGGACTCCACTACGAGCAGTACTTC
>TRBJ1-1|NA|NA|TRBV7-9
CASTLDLGMGAFF
TGTGCCAGCACCCTTGACCTCGGGATGGGAGCTTTCTTT
>TRBJ2-7|NA|NA|TRBV7-2
CASSPGLYEQYF
TGTGCCAGCAGCCCGGGACTCTACGAGCAGTACTTC
>TRBJ1-6|NA|NA|TRBV4-2
CASSQEGRNSPLHF
TGTGCCAGCAGCCAAGAGGGGAGAAATTCACCCCTCCACTTT
>TRBJ2-1|TRBD2|NA|TRBV2
CASKPGLAAISYNEQFF
TGTGCCAGCAAACCGGGACTAGCGGCAATCTCCTACAATGAGCAGTTCTTC
>TRBJ2-3|TRBD2|NA|TRBV4-1
CASSQALAASTDTQYF
TGCGCCAGCAGCCAAGCACTAGCGGCTAGCACAGATACGCAGTATTTT
>TRBJ1-1|NA|NA|TRBV28
CASSLARGNTEAFF
TGTGCCAGCAGTTTGGCAAGAGGGAACACTGAAGCTTTCTTT
>TRBJ1-4|TRBD1|NA|TRBV2
CATRRQGTFNEKLFF
TGTGCCACCCGCAGACAGGGGACCTTTAATGAAAAACTGTTTTTT
>TRBJ2-1|NA|NA|TRBV29-1
CSVGDEQFF
TGCAGCGTTGGCGATGAGCAGTTCTTC
>TRBJ2-7|TRBD1|NA|TRBV5-6
CASSSRSTGRAYEQYF
TGTGCCAGCAGCTCCCGATCGACAGGGCGAGCCTACGAGCAGTACTTC